The 19 T cell receptor beta chains listed next were all sequenced from one sample in a study of T cell responses to AZD1222 COVID-19 vaccine. Assay: immunoSEQ multiplex PCR; the TCRdb copy retains only in-frame clones and omits some. The sample lists roughly 80,000 clones, 90% occurring once. The sequenced sample was peripheral blood, obtained 28 days after the second AZD1222 dose. These receptors originate from an adult who received the AZD1222 COVID-19 vaccine.

This clone is a singleton in its sample. V usage is TRBV6-2 or TRBV6-3 and J usage is TRBJ1-5, with 7 bases that match TRBD1. The V and J ends lost 5 bases and 4 bases, in that order; junction bases with no gene match: 17. The CDR3 consists of 18 residues. The V gene's germline CDR1 is MNHEY and CDR2 SVGEGT. The CDR3 coding sequence is TGTGCCAGCAGTCCCTCCAGGACAGGATTCCTCCAGAATCAGCCCCAGCATTTT. Amino acids: CASSPSRTGFLQNQPQHF.

The CDR3: CASSPRGTYNSPLHF. Written as DNA, the CDR3 is TGTGCCAGCAGTCCCAGGGGAACCTATAATTCACCCCTCCACTTT. This sequence joins TRBV28 and TRBJ1-6, with D tentatively TRBD1 (6 bases). CDR3 size: 15 residues. CDR1 is MDHEN, CDR2 SYDVKM, per germline. V lost 5 bases and J lost 2, with 10 bases in between. Combining the CDR3 with reference TRBV28 and TRBJ1-6 gives the whole variable domain DVKVTQSSRYLVKRTGEKVFLECVQDMDHENMFWYRQDPGLGLRLIYFSYDVKMKEKGDIPEGYSVSREKKERFSLILESASTNQTSMYLCASSPRGTYNSPLHFGNGTRLTVT.

On this clone itself: Within the sample, other DNA sequences also encode this same CDR3. The genes are TRBV19 and TRBJ2-7; D may match TRBD1 or TRBD2 (5 bases each). V was clipped by 8 bases and J by 0 bases, with 11 bases between them. The CDR3 extends over 13 amino acids. Germline-derived CDR1 and CDR2 are LNHDA and SQIVND (reference sequence). DNA of the CDR3: TGTGCCAGTCGGGGCCAGGGCTCCTACGAGCAGTACTTC. Its protein product is CASRGQGSYEQYF. Full variable domain (missing parts from reference TRBV19 and TRBJ2-7): DGGITQSPKYLFRKEGQNVTLSCEQNLNHDAMYWYRQDPGQGLRLIYYSQIVNDFQKGDIAEGYSVSREKKESFPLTVTSAQKNPTAFYLCASRGQGSYEQYFGPGTRLTVT.

The genes are TRBV9 and TRBJ1-1; TRBD1 agrees at 8 bases. After removal of 3 bases from V and 10 bases from J, the junction contained 11 bases not matched to a gene. The CDR3 runs 14 residues. The germline gives CDR1 SGDLS, CDR2 YYNGEE. CDR3 bases: TGTGCCAGCAGCGCAGACGGGACAGGATGGAGAGCTTTCTTT. Protein: CASSADGTGWRAFF.

This clone has more than one count but fewer than ten. The V call is TRBV19, the J call TRBJ2-2; no firm D call. The CDR3 totals 15 residues. Trimming removed 2 bases at V and 2 bases at J, with 9 bases between. The germline V gene has CDR1 LNHDA and CDR2 SQIVND (reference sequence). CDR3 nucleotides: TGTGCCAGTAGTATAAGTCCAGTTAACACCGGGGAGCTGTTTTTT. Translation gives CASSISPVNTGELFF.

The V and J genes are TRBV5-1 and TRBJ1-1; D is ambiguous. The V end lost 0 bases, the J end lost 0 bases, and 3 bases lay between the germline ends. This CDR3 comprises 13 residues. Germline CDR1 is SGHRS and CDR2 is YFSETQ. The CDR3 is CASSLDMNTEAFF. The CDR3 DNA follows: TGCGCCAGCAGCTTGGACATGAACACTGAAGCTTTCTTT. Variable domain in full (rest from reference TRBV5-1 and TRBJ1-1): KAGVTQTPRYLIKTRGQQVTLSCSPISGHRSVSWYQQTPGQGLQFLFEYFSETQRNKGNFPGRFSGRQFSNSRSEMNVSTLELGDSALYLCASSLDMNTEAFFGQGTRLTVV.

This chain links TRBV7-9 with TRBJ2-1, with 9 nucleotides matching TRBD2. V gave up 5 bases and J gave up 4 bases; unmatched junction bases: 3. This CDR3 comprises 14 residues. Germline V gene lookup returns CDR1 SEHNR and CDR2 FQNEAQ (reference sequence). Here the CDR3 reads CASSPGLAYNEQFF. The CDR3 nucleotides read TGTGCCAGCAGCCCGGGACTAGCTTACAATGAGCAGTTCTTC.

The rearrangement joins TRBV9 to TRBJ2-4, with D possibly matching TRBD1 (5 bases). Trimming left V 0 bases short and J 8 bases short, with 12 bases between. The CDR3 totals 14 residues. Germline assignment: CDR1 SGDLS and CDR2 YYNGEE. The chain's CDR3 is CASSVVGQADIQYF. CDR3 in DNA: TGTGCCAGCAGCGTAGTCGGACAAGCTGACATTCAGTACTTC.

The chain is built from TRBV7-9 and TRBJ2-5; TRBD1 matches 8 bases. V was pared by 5 bases and J by 5 bases, with 13 bases of the junction left unmatched. The CDR3 has 16 residues. The germline gives CDR1 SEHNR, CDR2 FQNEAQ (reference sequence). The CDR3: CASSPRRQGLGETQYF. In DNA form, the CDR3 reads TGTGCCAGCAGCCCAAGACGACAGGGGCTGGGGGAGACCCAGTACTTC.

The gene calls are TRBV3-1 (or the pseudogene TRBV3-2) and TRBJ1-2; D may be TRBD1 (6 bases). V was pared by 1 base and J by 6 bases, with 12 bases between. The germline V gene has CDR1 LGHDT and CDR2 YNNKEL (reference sequence). The CDR3 totals 14 residues. The CDR3 DNA reads as TGTGCCAGCAGCCAAGTCGGGGGGGCGCATGGCTACACCTTC. Protein: CASSQVGGAHGYTF.

The CDR3 nucleotides are TGTGCCAGCAGTTTACAGGGGGCTTTGAACACTGAAGCTTTCTTT. It is translated as CASSLQGALNTEAFF. The genes are TRBV28 and TRBJ1-1, with 8 bases matching TRBD1. CDR3 length equals 15 residues. CDR1 and CDR2 (germline): MDHEN, SYDVKM. Germline trimming cut 2 bases from V and 0 bases from J; bases unmatched to any gene: 2.

The chain employs TRBV5-1 and TRBJ1-6; D unclear. Per the germline V gene, CDR1 is SGHRS and CDR2 is YFSETQ. Between the trimmed V and J ends, which lost 0 bases and 6 bases, there was a span of 10 bases. The CDR3 extends over 15 amino acids. The CDR3 DNA reads TGCGCCAGCAGCTTGGGCATAGGGCCTAATTCACCCCTCCACTTT. Its translation: CASSLGIGPNSPLHF. Full variable domain (remainder filled in from reference TRBV5-1 and TRBJ1-6): KAGVTQTPRYLIKTRGQQVTLSCSPISGHRSVSWYQQTPGQGLQFLFEYFSETQRNKGNFPGRFSGRQFSNSRSEMNVSTLELGDSALYLCASSLGIGPNSPLHFGNGTRLTVT.

V usage is TRBV27 and J usage is TRBJ1-1, with D uncertain. In germline, CDR1 is MNHEY, CDR2 SMNVEV (reference sequence). The V and J ends lost 5 bases and 0 bases respectively, with 13 bases between them. There are 15 residues in the CDR3. CDR3 DNA sequence: TGTGCCAGCAGTCCCTGGGGTGGGGTGAACACTGAAGCTTTCTTT. Residues: CASSPWGGVNTEAFF.

The V gene is TRBV13, the J gene TRBJ1-2; 7 nucleotides match TRBD1. CDR1 and CDR2 from the germline V gene are PRHDT and FYEKMQ (reference sequence). The junction had 2 bases not matched to a gene; V was cut back by 5 bases and J by 2 bases. This CDR3 has 13 residues. CDR3 bases: TGTGCCAGCAGCACGACAGGGAACTATGGCTACACCTTC. Translating gives CASSTTGNYGYTF.

This chain uses TRBV27 with TRBJ1-5; D remains ambiguous. The CDR3 contains 13 residues. The V end was cut by 1 base, the J end by 0 bases, with 1 base between. Germline-derived CDR1 and CDR2 are MNHEY and SMNVEV (reference sequence). CDR3 in amino acids: CASSLFSNQPQHF. The CDR3 DNA sequence: TGTGCCAGCAGTTTATTTAGCAATCAGCCCCAGCATTTT.

In this sample, this clone turned up a few times. The V gene is TRBV19, the J gene TRBJ2-2; 9 positions match TRBD2. The CDR3 covers 16 residues. V lost 6 bases and J lost 4; bases outside the gene matches: 9. Germline CDR1 LNHDA, CDR2 SQIVND (reference sequence). The CDR3 region has the DNA TGTGCCAGTAGCTACTCCGGGCGGGGGGGCACCGGGGAGCTGTTTTTT. It yields the protein CASSYSGRGGTGELFF.

The chain joins TRBV5-4 to TRBJ2-5; 9 bases are shared with TRBD1. The CDR3 is 16 amino acids. Germline loops: CDR1 SGHNT, CDR2 YYREEE (reference sequence). V trimming: 4 bases; J trimming: 5 bases; junction bases outside the gene matches: 12. The CDR3 here is CASSGAGTGLEETQYF. The CDR3 DNA reads as TGTGCCAGCAGCGGGGCCGGGACAGGGTTGGAGGAGACCCAGTACTTC. The full variable domain, in which reference TRBV5-4 and TRBJ2-5 provide the parts outside the CDR3, is ETGVTQSPTHLIKTRGQQVTLRCSSQSGHNTVSWYQQALGQGPQFIFQYYREEENGRGNFPPRFSGLQFPNYSSELNVNALELDDSALYLCASSGAGTGLEETQYFGPGTRLLVL.

In its sample, this clone was seen once. The rearrangement joins TRBV21-1 to TRBJ2-3; the DNA was not compared with TRBD2, the D call given in the table. TRBV21-1 is given as a pseudogene. The CDR3 length is 14 residues. CDR3 amino acids: CASRIAGPGDTQYF. Here the CDR3 DNA reads TGTGCCAGCAGAATAGCGGGGCCCGGGGATACGCAGTATTTT.

The table lists this clone with a few counts. The chain employs TRBV12-3 or TRBV12-4 and TRBJ1-6; D ambiguous. The CDR3 sequence is 12 residues long. Trimming removed 8 bases from V and 7 bases from J, with 9 bases in between. The CDR3 DNA follows: TGTGCCAGCCGGGTGAGCAATTCACCCCTCCACTTT. It translates to CASRVSNSPLHF.